The clone carrying this TCR beta chain appeared a few times. Libraries were prepared by immunoSEQ multiplex PCR; TCRdb keeps only in-frame clonotypes and omits some of them. The data show approximately 270,000 clones, with approximately 90% seen just once and 3% to 3.5% held by the top ten. The V and J ends lost 6 bases and 5 bases, in that order; junction bases with no gene match: 11. The CDR3 sequence is 15 residues long. Germline V lookup: CDR1 MDHEN, CDR2 SYDVKM. The sample belongs to a study of blood T cell repertoires in COVID-19. V usage is TRBV28 and J usage is TRBJ2-7; 9 positions agree with TRBD1. The sequencing sample was made of peripheral blood. This TCR was recovered from a man between 18 and 35 years old with active or convalescent COVID-19. For the CDR3, the DNA is TGTGCCAGCAGAGCCGGGACAGGGTCGAGCCACGAGCAGTACTTC. This codes for CASRAGTGSSHEQYF. Full variable domain (remainder filled in from reference TRBV28 and TRBJ2-7): DVKVTQSSRYLVKRTGEKVFLECVQDMDHENMFWYRQDPGLGLRLIYFSYDVKMKEKGDIPEGYSVSREKKERFSLILESASTNQTSMYLCASRAGTGSSHEQYFGPGTRLTVT.